This TCR beta chain was captured in a study of yellow fever vaccine responses in identical twins. TCRdb re-analysed the RT-PCR reads in MiXCR, keeping a single row per CDR3 protein. The sample carries 12,000 or so distinct CDR3 sequences, roughly 81% recorded once. In germline, CDR1 is SQVTM, CDR2 ANQGSEA. This CDR3 contains 13 residues. Deletions cut 1 base from V and 4 bases from J, with 9 bases between. The sequence was collected from a woman younger than 30 who received the yellow fever vaccine. V and J are TRBV29-1 and TRBJ2-3; D unresolved. The source material was T cells from blood (PBMCs), unsorted or a sorted subset (not recorded which), sampled before or after yellow fever vaccination (not recorded which). This CDR3 reads CSVEVGGADTQYF. CDR3 sequence (DNA): TGCAGCGTTGAAGTAGGTGGGGCAGATACGCAGTATTTT.